This T cell receptor (beta chain) was profiled in a study of cytomegalovirus exposure and HLA in healthy donors. Study as a whole: HLA-typed donors were the source of approximately 86 million unique TCRs held in an early data release.

The study's findings and limits: Researchers reportedly found TCR beta sequences accurately predicted most subjects' HLA-A and HLA-B alleles. An analysis was carried out at a later point. It showed that HLA-associated TCR beta chains were more clonally expanded than equally common non-associated chains.

V lost 0 bases, J lost 0 bases, and 8 bases lay in between. This CDR3 is 16 amino acids long. Germline V gene data show CDR1 as PRHDT and CDR2 as FYEKMQ (reference sequence). The study ran its PCR with 60 Vbeta and 13 Jbeta primers. The data were produced by immunoSEQ multiplex PCR, yet TCRdb's version contains in-frame clones alone and is incomplete. The profile shows about 150,000 clones, approximately 79% of them singletons. As concerns this clone: Its antigen is not identified.

The rearrangement links TRBV13 to TRBJ2-2; no firm D call. Source material: PBMCs. The TCR comes from a woman aged 45-65 years in good health and CMV-seropositive. CDR3 protein: CASSLGQATNTGELFF. The CDR3 nucleotides read TGTGCCAGCAGCTTAGGTCAGGCTACGAACACCGGGGAGCTGTTTTTT.